These T cell receptor beta chains were read from a single sample in a study of shared clonotypes between healthy human individuals. Assay used: immunoSEQ multiplex PCR; TCRdb lists only in-frame clones, some missing. The repertoire consists of over a million clones, with under 80% occurring once and the leading ten covering nearly 1.5%. Material: memory CD4+ T cells sorted from blood. These receptors were collected from a man aged 18 to 29 in good health. Both conserved end residues are part of each CDR3. A D gene is named only where the DNA matches it firmly. The size entry is marked missing in some rows and otherwise reads once, few, many or a size class.

abundance	len	d_gene	v_gene	j_gene	CDR3nt	CDR3aa
.	17	TRBD2	TRBV5-1	TRBJ2-1	TGCGCCAGCAGCTTGGCTAGCGGGACTAATTGGGGCAATGAGCAGTTCTTC	CASSLASGTNWGNEQFF
.	14	TRBD1	TRBV7-8	TRBJ1-5	TGTGCCAGCAGCCCAGGGGGGGCCGTAGAGCCCCAGCATTTT	CASSPGGAVEPQHF
.	14	.	TRBV28	TRBJ1-5	TGTGCCAGCAGTCGACAGGTCGCATATCAGCCCCAGCATTTT	CASSRQVAYQPQHF
.	14	.	TRBV5-1	TRBJ1-4	TGCGCCAGCAGCTGGGACACGACTAATGAAAAACTGTTTTTT	CASSWDTTNEKLFF
.	13	.	TRBV27	TRBJ2-7	TGTGCCAGCAGACGCGAGCCAACCTACGAGCAGTACTTC	CASRREPTYEQYF
.	15	TRBD1	TRBV5-4	TRBJ1-2	TGTGCCAGCAGCCGCGGGACAGGGGAAGTCTATGGCTACACCTTC	CASSRGTGEVYGYTF
.	16	TRBD1	TRBV7-8	TRBJ1-1	TGTGCCAGCAGCCCAGGGACAGGATTGATGAACACTGAAGCTTTCTTT	CASSPGTGLMNTEAFF
.	14	.	TRBV4-1	TRBJ1-5	TGCGCCAGCAGCCAAGGACAGATCAATCAGCCCCAGCATTTT	CASSQGQINQPQHF
.	15	TRBD2	TRBV9	TRBJ2-7	TGTGCCAGCAGCGTAGGGGGCGGGAGGCACTACGAGCAGTACTTC	CASSVGGGRHYEQYF
once	15	.	TRBV25-1	TRBJ2-3	TGTGCCAGCAGTGAATGGGTCGGAAGCACAGATACGCAGTATTTT	CASSEWVGSTDTQYF
once	16	.	TRBV5-1	TRBJ1-6	TGCGCCAGCAGCCTGACCGGGACACCAAATAATTCACCCCTCCACTTT	CASSLTGTPNNSPLHF
.	13	.	TRBV10-3	TRBJ2-7	TGTGCCATCAGTGACGAATCCTCAAGGGAGCAGTACTTC	CAISDESSREQYF
.	15	TRBD1	TRBV2	TRBJ2-3	TGTGCCAGCAGCGACACAGGGGGCACGGCAGATACGCAGTATTTT	CASSDTGGTADTQYF
once	16	.	TRBV6-6	TRBJ2-7	TGTGCCAGCAGTTACTCGAAATCACGGGAGTTCTACGAGCAGTACTTC	CASSYSKSREFYEQYF
.	12	.	TRBV2	TRBJ2-3	TGTGCCAGCAGTGTCGACACAGATACGCAGTATTTT	CASSVDTDTQYF
.	15	.	TRBV6-1	TRBJ1-4	TGTGCCAGTGGGGATCGTGACATTATTAATGAAAAACTGTTTTTT	CASGDRDIINEKLFF
.	14	.	TRBV18	TRBJ1-5	TGTGCCAGCTCACCTTCGGAGGGCCGGCAGCCCCAGCATTTT	CASSPSEGRQPQHF
many	17	.	TRBV2	TRBJ1-1	TGTGCCAGCAGTGAACGTTTTCCCTGGGTTGGGAACACTGAAGCTTTCTTT	CASSERFPWVGNTEAFF
once	12	.	TRBV29-1	TRBJ2-6	TGCAGCGTTAGTACGGGGGCCAACGTCCTGACTTTC	CSVSTGANVLTF
many	15	.	TRBV11-2	TRBJ1-4	TGTGCCAGCAGCTTAGCTCGGAGGGTCAATGAAAAACTGTTTTTT	CASSLARRVNEKLFF
.	13	.	TRBV5-4	TRBJ1-2	TGTGCCAGCAGCGTTGACAGTAACTATGGCTACACCTTC	CASSVDSNYGYTF
few	17	.	TRBV5-5	TRBJ1-4	TGTGCCAGCAGCTTGGCCTCCGGGGATAACAAGGGGGAAAAACTGTTTTTT	CASSLASGDNKGEKLFF